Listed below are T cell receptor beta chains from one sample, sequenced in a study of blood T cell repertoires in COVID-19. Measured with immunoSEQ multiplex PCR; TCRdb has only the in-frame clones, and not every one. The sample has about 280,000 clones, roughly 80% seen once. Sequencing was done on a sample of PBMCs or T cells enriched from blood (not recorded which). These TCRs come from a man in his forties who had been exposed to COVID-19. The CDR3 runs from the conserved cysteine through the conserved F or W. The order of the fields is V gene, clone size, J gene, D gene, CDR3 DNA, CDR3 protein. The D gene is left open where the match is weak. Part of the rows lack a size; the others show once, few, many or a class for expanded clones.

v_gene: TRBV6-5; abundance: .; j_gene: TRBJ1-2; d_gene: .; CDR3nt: TGTGCCAGCAGCCGACAGCCCTGGGGCTACACCTTC; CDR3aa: CASSRQPWGYTF
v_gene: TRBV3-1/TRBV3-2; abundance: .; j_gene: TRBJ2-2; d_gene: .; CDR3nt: TGTGCCAGCAGCCGCGCGGACACCGGGGAGCTGTTTTTT; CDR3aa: CASSRADTGELFF
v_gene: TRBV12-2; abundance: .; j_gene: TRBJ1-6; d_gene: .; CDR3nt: TGTGCAAGTCGCCCCGGGGGGGACAGGGTACGGGCAAATTCACCCCTCCACTTT; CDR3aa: CASRPGGDRVRANSPLHF
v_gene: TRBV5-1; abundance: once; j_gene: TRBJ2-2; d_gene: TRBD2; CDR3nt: TGCGCCAGCAGCTCGACCTGGACTAGCGGGAGAGGCGGCACCGGGGAGCTGTTTTTT; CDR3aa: CASSSTWTSGRGGTGELFF
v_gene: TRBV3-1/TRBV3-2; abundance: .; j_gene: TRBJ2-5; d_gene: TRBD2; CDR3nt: TGTGCCAGCAGCCAAGTGGGACTAGCGGGATGGGAGACCCAGTACTTC; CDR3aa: CASSQVGLAGWETQYF
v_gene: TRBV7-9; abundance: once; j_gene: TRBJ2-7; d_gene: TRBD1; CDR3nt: TGTGCCAGCAGCCGACAGGGGTTAACCTACGAGCAGTACTTC; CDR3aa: CASSRQGLTYEQYF
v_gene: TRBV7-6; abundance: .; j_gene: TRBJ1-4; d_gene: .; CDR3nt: TGTGCCAGCAGCTTAGGGACACTTAATGAAAAACTGTTTTTT; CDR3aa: CASSLGTLNEKLFF
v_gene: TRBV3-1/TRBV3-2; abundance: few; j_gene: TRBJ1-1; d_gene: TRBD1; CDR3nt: TGTGCCAGCAGCCAAGCACCCGGGACAGCGGAAATGGCTTTCTTT; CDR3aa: CASSQAPGTAEMAFF
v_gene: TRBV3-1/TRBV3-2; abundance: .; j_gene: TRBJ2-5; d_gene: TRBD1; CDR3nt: TGTGCCAGCAGCCAAGGGTTGGGGACAGGGAATTTACAGTACTTC; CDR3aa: CASSQGLGTGNLQYF
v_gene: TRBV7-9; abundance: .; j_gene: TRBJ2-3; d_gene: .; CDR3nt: TGTGCCAGCTCGGGGAGCCGAACGGGAACAGATACGCAGTATTTT; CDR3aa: CASSGSRTGTDTQYF
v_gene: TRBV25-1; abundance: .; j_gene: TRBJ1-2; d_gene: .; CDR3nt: TGTGCCAGCAGTGAATTATATGGCTACACCTTC; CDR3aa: CASSELYGYTF
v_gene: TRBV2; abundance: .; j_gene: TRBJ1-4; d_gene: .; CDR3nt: TGTGCCAGCAGGGCAGAAAAACTGTTTTTT; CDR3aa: CASRAEKLFF
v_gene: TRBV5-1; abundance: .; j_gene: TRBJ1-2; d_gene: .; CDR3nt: TGCGCCAGCAGCTCCGGGGTCGCGCCGGCTGGCTACACCTTC; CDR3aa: CASSSGVAPAGYTF
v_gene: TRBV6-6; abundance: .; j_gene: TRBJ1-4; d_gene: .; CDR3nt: TGTGCCAGCGCCCGGGGAGAAAAACTGTTTTTT; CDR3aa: CASARGEKLFF
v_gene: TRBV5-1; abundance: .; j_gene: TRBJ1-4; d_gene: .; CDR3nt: TGCGCCAGCAGCTTGGCCCCGGACAGCTTTGAAAAACTGTTTTTT; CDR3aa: CASSLAPDSFEKLFF
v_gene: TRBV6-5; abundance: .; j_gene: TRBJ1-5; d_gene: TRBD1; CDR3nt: TGTGCCAGCATCCTTACAGGGGGCGGGCAGCCCCAGCATTTT; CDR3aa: CASILTGGGQPQHF
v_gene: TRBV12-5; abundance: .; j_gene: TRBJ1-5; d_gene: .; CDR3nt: TGTGCTAGTGGGCAGGTTGATCAGCCCCAGCATTTT; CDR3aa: CASGQVDQPQHF
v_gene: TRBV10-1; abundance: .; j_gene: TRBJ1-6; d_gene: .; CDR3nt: TGCGCCAGCAGTGAAAACGGTGACATATCACCCCTCCACTTT; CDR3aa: CASSENGDISPLHF
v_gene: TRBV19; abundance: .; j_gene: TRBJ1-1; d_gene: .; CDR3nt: TGTGCCAGTACCTTCCGTACGTCGGTCACTGAAGCTTTCTTT; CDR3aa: CASTFRTSVTEAFF
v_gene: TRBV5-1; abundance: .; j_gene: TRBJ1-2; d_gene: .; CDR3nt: TGCGCCAGCAGCTTTGGAGGGGACTATGGCTACACCTTC; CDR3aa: CASSFGGDYGYTF
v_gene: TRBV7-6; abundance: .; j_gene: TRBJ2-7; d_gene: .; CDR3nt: TGTGCCAGCAGCTACCCCTCGCTCGGGGGAGTGGGTGACGAGCAGTACTTC; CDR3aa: CASSYPSLGGVGDEQYF
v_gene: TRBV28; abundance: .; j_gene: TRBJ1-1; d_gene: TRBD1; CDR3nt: TGTGCCAGCAGTTTTAGACGGCTGACTTTGGGACAGCCTGAAGCTTTCTTT; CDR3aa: CASSFRRLTLGQPEAFF